This is a list of T cell receptor beta chains from one sample in a study of blood T cell repertoires in COVID-19. Produced via immunoSEQ multiplex PCR; TCRdb's table is partial and in-frame only. The sample gives a few hundred thousand clones, under 90% of which show up once; over 9.5% is in the top ten. The sequencing sample was made of PBMCs or T cells enriched from blood (not recorded which). These receptors were obtained from a woman aged 18-30 years who had recovered from COVID-19. CDR3s include the opening cysteine and the closing phenylalanine or tryptophan. D genes are given only for firm matches. A clone size is listed for some rows: how often the clone was seen (once, few, many), or a class if it is expanded.

>TRBV7-3|once|TRBD1|TRBJ2-5
TGTGCCAGCTCTCAACAGGGGACGCAAGAGACCCAGTACTTC
CASSQQGTQETQYF
>TRBV2|once|-|TRBJ1-1
TGTGCCAGCGGTCTCAGGGCGGAGTACACTGAAGCTTTCTTT
CASGLRAEYTEAFF
>TRBV7-9|few|-|TRBJ2-6
TGTGCCAGCTCCGGGGGACCTAGCTCTGGGGCCAACGTCCTGACTTTC
CASSGGPSSGANVLTF
>TRBV27|-|-|TRBJ1-2
TGTGCCAGCAGCGAGAATTTTAACTATGGCTACACCTTC
CASSENFNYGYTF
>TRBV6-1|once|-|TRBJ2-2
TGTGCCAGCAGTGAGCAGGGGATGACGACCGGGGAGCTGTTTTTT
CASSEQGMTTGELFF
>TRBV6-5|-|-|TRBJ1-1
TGTGCCAGCAGGCGCCGCGACAAGAACACTGAAGCTTTCTTT
CASRRRDKNTEAFF
>TRBV19|once|-|TRBJ1-6
TGTGCCAGTAGTATAACCCGAGCGGCGGGGGATTCACCCCTCCACTTT
CASSITRAAGDSPLHF
>TRBV27|-|TRBD1|TRBJ1-3
TGTGCCAGCAGTTCACGAACAGGGGGTCCTGGAAACACCATATATTTT
CASSSRTGGPGNTIYF
>TRBV24-1|-|TRBD1|TRBJ2-3
TGTGCCACCAGTGATCTCCAACCACAGGGGCATCGGGATACGCAGTATTTT
CATSDLQPQGHRDTQYF
>TRBV19|few|TRBD1|TRBJ1-3
TGTGCCACCACCCAGGGGGCGATTGGAAACACCATATATTTT
CATTQGAIGNTIYF
>TRBV19|-|-|TRBJ1-2
TGTGCCAGTTCTCCTTTGGGGAGGGAATATGGCTACACCTTC
CASSPLGREYGYTF
>TRBV25-1|-|-|TRBJ1-6
TGTGCCAGCAGTGAATACAGGGGAGATTCACCCCTCCACTTT
CASSEYRGDSPLHF
>TRBV5-4|few|-|TRBJ2-2
TGTGCCAGCAGCTTTTGTTCCCATCCCGGGGAGCTGTTTTTT
CASSFCSHPGELFF
>TRBV5-4|-|TRBD2|TRBJ2-5
TGTGCCAGCAGCTTGCGGGGGGGCCACGAGACCCAGTACTTC
CASSLRGGHETQYF
>TRBV25-1|few|TRBD1|TRBJ1-2
TGTGCCAGCAGTGAATTCGGGGACAGAGGTATACATGGCTACACCTTC
CASSEFGDRGIHGYTF
>TRBV5-1|-|-|TRBJ1-4
TGCGCCAGCAGCTTGGGTCAGGGAGAAAAACTGTTTTTT
CASSLGQGEKLFF
>TRBV18|-|-|TRBJ1-3
TGTGCCAGCTCACCACCGTCCCTCGGAAACACCATATATTTT
CASSPPSLGNTIYF
>TRBV19|-|-|TRBJ1-1
TGTGCCAGTAGTATGGAGTCTAGTCTCACTGAAGCTTTCTTT
CASSMESSLTEAFF
>TRBV24-1|-|TRBD2|TRBJ2-3
TGTGCCACCAGTGATTCACTGTCGCGGGGGGAGTACACAGATACGCAGTATTTT
CATSDSLSRGEYTDTQYF
>TRBV5-1|-|-|TRBJ1-1
TGCGCCAGCAGCCTAGAACAGGGAAGGCTCCCTGAAGCTTTCTTT
CASSLEQGRLPEAFF
>TRBV5-1|-|-|TRBJ1-6
TGCGCCAGCAGCTTAAACCCGCCACAGGGTGGTGATTCACCCCTCCACTTT
CASSLNPPQGGDSPLHF
>TRBV27|-|TRBD1|TRBJ1-5
TGTGCCAGCAGTTCCGGGACAGGGGAATTGGGGCCCCAGCATTTT
CASSSGTGELGPQHF
>TRBV4-1|once|-|TRBJ2-2
TGCGCCAGCAGCCAAGGCAGCACCGGGGAGCTGTTTTTT
CASSQGSTGELFF
>TRBV5-1|-|-|TRBJ1-4
TGCGCCAGCAGCTCCGAGGGGGACCAAGGGCATGAAAAACTGTTTTTT
CASSSEGDQGHEKLFF
>TRBV27|-|TRBD1|TRBJ2-7
TGTGCCAGCAGTTCCTGGGACAGCTCCTACGAGCAGTACTTC
CASSSWDSSYEQYF
>TRBV5-1|-|-|TRBJ1-1
TGCGCCAGCAGCCATCGGGACAAGAACACTGAAGCTTTCTTT
CASSHRDKNTEAFF
>TRBV13|few|-|TRBJ1-2
TGTGCCAGCAGCTTACTCCGACAAGGCTATGGCTACACCTTC
CASSLLRQGYGYTF
>TRBV4-2|-|-|TRBJ1-5
TGTGCCAGCAGCCAAGACCTAGGGGTTCAGCCCCAGCATTTT
CASSQDLGVQPQHF
>TRBV5-1|-|-|TRBJ1-1
TGCGCCAGCAGCTTGGTAGGCAGGGTAACTGAAGCTTTCTTT
CASSLVGRVTEAFF
>TRBV13|-|-|TRBJ1-3
TGTGCCAGCAGCTTAGACGGGGGGCGAGGAAACACCATATATTTT
CASSLDGGRGNTIYF
>TRBV12-5|few|-|TRBJ1-1
TGTGCTAGTTCCCCGGGGGGCACGATCACTGAAGCTTTCTTT
CASSPGGTITEAFF
>TRBV4-2|once|-|TRBJ2-7
TGTGCCAGCAGCCAAGATCCGACGCGGGTTGGACAGACCTACGAGCAGTACTTC
CASSQDPTRVGQTYEQYF
>TRBV28|-|TRBD1|TRBJ1-1
TGTGCCAGCGGTAACAGGGGGCATGGCACTGAAGCTTTCTTT
CASGNRGHGTEAFF
>TRBV4-1|-|TRBD2|TRBJ2-3
TGCGCCAGCAGCCGTGTAGCGGGGGAGCTTGGGACAGATACGCAGTATTTT
CASSRVAGELGTDTQYF
>TRBV28|-|TRBD2|TRBJ2-1
TGTGCCAGCAGTCGTGGACTAGCGGAAGGGGGTGAGCAGTTCTTC
CASSRGLAEGGEQFF
>TRBV5-1|-|TRBD1|TRBJ1-2
TGCGCCAGCAGCCCGGGTGGGACAGGGGGCATCTATGGCTACACCTTC
CASSPGGTGGIYGYTF
>TRBV28|-|-|TRBJ1-1
TGTGCCAGCAGTTTTGGGGCAGCGCTGATGAACACTGAAGCTTTCTTT
CASSFGAALMNTEAFF
>TRBV5-1|-|TRBD1|TRBJ1-1
TGCGCCAGCTTGGGGACAGCAGAAACTGAAGCTTTCTTT
CASLGTAETEAFF
>TRBV3-1/TRBV3-2|few|-|TRBJ1-1
TGTGCCAGCAGCCAACCGAGTTATGGACAAACTGAAGCTTTCTTT
CASSQPSYGQTEAFF
>TRBV6-1|-|-|TRBJ1-2
TGTGCCAGCAGTGAAGCCAGCAGGGAGGCTTATGGCTACACCTTC
CASSEASREAYGYTF
>TRBV7-3|-|-|TRBJ1-1
TGTGCCAGCAGCCCAGGACACCAGAACACTGAAGCTTTCTTT
CASSPGHQNTEAFF
>TRBV19|-|TRBD1|TRBJ2-1
TGTGCCAGTACCGTGACAGGGGGCTACAATGAGCAGTTCTTC
CASTVTGGYNEQFF
>TRBV18|-|-|TRBJ1-3
TGTGCCAGCTCACCACCGCGGGGAATGGGGACCATATATTTT
CASSPPRGMGTIYF
>TRBV9|-|TRBD1|TRBJ2-1
TGTGCCAGCAGCGTTTCCGGGACAGGGCACAATGAGCAGTTCTTC
CASSVSGTGHNEQFF
>TRBV7-9|once|-|TRBJ2-3
TGTGCCAGCAGCTTAGATTTGTCAGGGACAGATACGCAGTATTTT
CASSLDLSGTDTQYF
>TRBV5-6|few|-|TRBJ1-6
TGTGCCAGCAGCTTGCTTCAAAGCCGAAACAGTTCACCCCTCCACTTT
CASSLLQSRNSSPLHF
>TRBV28|-|TRBD1|TRBJ1-2
TGTGCCAGCGAAGCAGGGGGGAACTATGGCTACACCTTC
CASEAGGNYGYTF
>TRBV27|once|-|TRBJ1-3
TGTGCTTCACGAGACGGGGGAGCTGGAAACACCATATATTTT
CASRDGGAGNTIYF
>TRBV5-1|-|TRBD1|TRBJ1-2
TGCGCCAGCAGCTTGGCGACAGGGACTAACTATGGCTACACCTTC
CASSLATGTNYGYTF
>TRBV3-1/TRBV3-2|-|-|TRBJ1-1
TGTGCCAGCAGCCAATTAGTGACGGGGGGCACTGAAGCTTTCTTT
CASSQLVTGGTEAFF
>TRBV7-3|once|TRBD2|TRBJ2-1
TGTGCCAGCAGCCCACTCGGAGCGGGGACCAATGAGCAGTTCTTC
CASSPLGAGTNEQFF
>TRBV29-1|many|-|TRBJ1-2
TGCAGCGCCGCGTGGGGAGATGGCTACACCTTC
CSAAWGDGYTF
>TRBV18|-|-|TRBJ2-7
TGTGCCAGCTCACCACCTAGCGGCTACGAGCAGTACTTC
CASSPPSGYEQYF
>TRBV6-5|-|-|TRBJ1-5
TGTGCCAGCAGGGTCTGGCAGGGGCTCAATCAGCCCCAGCATTTT
CASRVWQGLNQPQHF
>TRBV5-1|-|TRBD1|TRBJ1-2
TGCGCCAGCAGCGATGGAGGGGGCGTGAACTATGGCTACACCTTC
CASSDGGGVNYGYTF
>TRBV2|once|-|TRBJ1-2
TGTGCCAGCAGTGCTATGCGGGAAGGCTACACCTTC
CASSAMREGYTF
>TRBV30|-|-|TRBJ2-2
TGTGCCTGGAGTTCAAGGGGGTACACCGGGGAGCTGTTTTTT
CAWSSRGYTGELFF
>TRBV4-1|-|-|TRBJ2-3
TGCGCCAGCAGCCAAAACCCAACGGGAACAGATACGCAGTATTTT
CASSQNPTGTDTQYF
>TRBV7-8|-|-|TRBJ1-1
TGTGCCAGCAGCGCCGTCGGTGGGAACACTGAAGCTTTCTTT
CASSAVGGNTEAFF